This TCR beta chain was identified during a study of OX40 agonist ivuxolimab in advanced cancers. Whole-study context: Anti-PD-1, anti-PD-L1 or anti-CTLA-4 therapy given earlier was allowed, and roughly 40% had some. One patient with hepatocellular carcinoma and two with cutaneous melanoma, three in all, had partial responses.

Only in-frame clones appear in the TCRdb table, and some are missing; sequencing was by immunoSEQ multiplex PCR. The sample yields roughly 60,000 clones, 80% to 90% seen once. CDR1 SGDLS and CDR2 YYNGEE come from the germline V gene. The CDR3 contains 13 residues. Germline trimming cut 3 bases from V and 5 bases from J; bases unmatched to any gene: 2. The clonotype originates from an adult with an advanced solid tumor such as melanoma, head and neck, liver or kidney cancer. The specimen comprised CD4+ or CD8+ T cells sorted from blood, sampled in a trial of the OX40 agonist ivuxolimab. The V call is TRBV9, the J call TRBJ2-1, with 7 bases that match TRBD1. CDR3 in amino acids: CASSGTGDNEQFF. CDR3 sequence (DNA): TGTGCCAGCAGCGGGACAGGAGACAATGAGCAGTTCTTC.